This entry describes one TCR beta chain. V was pared by 3 bases and J by 4 bases, with 19 bases between. The CDR3 has 16 amino acids. Germline CDR1 reads KGHSH; CDR2 reads LQKENI. Produced via immunoSEQ multiplex PCR; TCRdb's table is partial and in-frame only. The sample carries about 130,000 clones, roughly 92% recorded once. The record originates from a study of T cell responses to AZD1222 COVID-19 vaccine. The chain employs TRBV18 and TRBJ2-7, with D possibly being TRBD1 (6 bases). Sequencing used peripheral blood, obtained 28 days after the second AZD1222 dose. The sequence came from an adult who received the AZD1222 COVID-19 vaccine. This CDR3 is CASSPRQDRINYEQYF. CDR3 coding DNA: TGTGCCAGCTCACCGCGACAGGACCGGATTAATTACGAGCAGTACTTC.